Shown below are 26 T cell receptor beta chains from a single sample sequenced in a study of monozygotic twins with inflammatory bowel disease. TCRdb reanalyzed the 5' RACE reads, giving one entry per CDR3 protein sequence and no DNA. The sample data list over 150,000 distinct CDR3 sequences. The sequenced material came from blood. The receptor source for this set is a human donor with ulcerative colitis or Crohn's disease, or a healthy co-twin of an affected twin (not recorded which).

This rearrangement joins TRBV5-1 to TRBJ2-1; the D call of TRBD1 rests on TCRdb alone, since no DNA is present to check it. This CDR3 region has 12 residues. Looked up from germline, CDR1 is SGHRS and CDR2 is YFSETQ. The CDR3 spells CASSEDRGEQSF.

The chain recombines TRBV25-1 with TRBJ2-7; TCRdb indicates TRBD2, and absent DNA this call remains unverified. Germline CDR1 MGHDK, CDR2 SYGVNS. This CDR3 spans 15 amino acids. The CDR3 sequence: CASSHRTSGIDEQYF.

The genes are TRBV10-3 and TRBJ2-3; lacking DNA, the TRBD1 call made by TCRdb goes unchecked. Per germline, CDR1 ENHRY and CDR2 SYGVKD. The CDR3 sequence is 16 residues long. CDR3 loop: CAISHPDRSGTDTQYF.

The chain recombines TRBV20-1 with TRBJ2-3; TCRdb picks TRBD1, but there is no DNA to check that call. This CDR3 is 15 amino acids long. Germline CDR1 reads DFQATT; CDR2 reads SNEGSKA (reference sequence). CDR3 protein: CSANPRAGTLDTQYF.

The CDR3 here is CATSRVDWSGEQYF. The J gene is TRBJ2-7, the V gene TRBV15; without DNA, the TCRdb call of TRBD2 cannot be checked. The germline V gene has CDR1 LNHNV and CDR2 YYDKDF (reference sequence). The CDR3 consists of 14 residues. The variable domain in full, completed from reference TRBV15 and TRBJ2-7, reads DAMVIQNPRYQVTQFGKPVTLSCSQTLNHNVMYWYQQKSSQAPKLLFHYYDKDFNNEADTPDNFQSRRPNTSFCFLDIRSPGLGDTAMYLCATSRVDWSGEQYFGPGTRLTVT.

V usage is TRBV19 and J usage is TRBJ2-2; the D call of TRBD1 rests on TCRdb alone, since no DNA is present to check it. This CDR3 has 19 amino acids. CDR1 is LNHDA, CDR2 SQIVND, per germline (reference sequence). The CDR3 reads CASRPGTGGTEGNTGELFF.

The J gene is TRBJ2-1, the V gene TRBV24-1; TCRdb calls TRBD1, which cannot be checked without DNA. This CDR3 is 16 amino acids long. CDR1 is KGHDR, CDR2 SFDVKD, per germline. This chain's CDR3 is CATSDSQGKSYNEQFF.

The chain uses TRBV3-1 and TRBJ2-7; TCRdb's D call of TRBD1 is untestable without DNA. Germline V CDR1 and CDR2: LGHDT, YNNKEL (reference sequence). This CDR3 comprises 14 residues. The CDR3 protein is CASSQTASTYEQYF.

The CDR3 region is CASSSGLAGDIDTQYF. The chain uses TRBV5-1 and TRBJ2-3; TCRdb's assignment of TRBD2 cannot be checked, as there is no DNA. CDR1 is SGHRS, CDR2 YFSETQ, per germline. The CDR3 is 16 amino acids.

This chain connects TRBV5-1 to TRBJ2-5; the D call from TCRdb, TRBD1, cannot be confirmed without DNA. Germline values: CDR1 SGHRS, CDR2 YFSETQ. This CDR3 region has 14 residues. The CDR3 is CASSFSGPDGTQYF.

The chain has TRBV20-1 and TRBJ1-2; checking the TCRdb D call of TRBD1 is not possible without DNA. The V gene's germline CDR1 is DFQATT and CDR2 SNEGSKA (reference sequence). This CDR3 contains 12 residues. The CDR3 protein is CSARNQGGGYTF.

The rearrangement joins TRBV19 to TRBJ2-2; TCRdb returns TRBD1, unconfirmable since there is no DNA. The CDR3 has 15 residues. Germline loops: CDR1 LNHDA, CDR2 SQIVND (reference sequence). The CDR3 protein is CASSIRGQQTGELFF.

The chain links TRBV29-1 to TRBJ2-4; TCRdb's assignment of TRBD1 cannot be checked, as there is no DNA. Germline CDR1 is SQVTM and CDR2 is ANQGSEA. This CDR3 region has 15 residues. This chain's CDR3 is CSVLTGGMAKNIQYF. Full variable domain (rest looked up from reference TRBV29-1 and TRBJ2-4): SAVISQKPSRDICQRGTSLTIQCQVDSQVTMMFWYRQQPGQSLTLIATANQGSEATYESGFVIDKFPISRPNLTFSTLTVSNMSPEDSSIYLCSVLTGGMAKNIQYFGAGTRLSVL.

CDR3 amino acids: CSGRRGRTNTEAFF. This sequence joins TRBV20-1 and TRBJ1-1; the D call from TCRdb, TRBD1, cannot be confirmed without DNA. Germline loops: CDR1 DFQATT, CDR2 SNEGSKA (reference sequence). The CDR3 extends over 14 amino acids.

The gene calls are TRBV7-2 and TRBJ1-1; TCRdb's D call of TRBD1 is untestable without DNA. Germline V gives CDR1 SGHTA, CDR2 FQGNSA. This CDR3 is 14 amino acids long. The CDR3 sequence: CASSFRGHKTEAFF.

The V call is TRBV18, the J call TRBJ2-3; TCRdb indicates TRBD2, and absent DNA this call remains unverified. Per germline, CDR1 KGHSH and CDR2 LQKENI. The CDR3 sequence is 15 residues long. CDR3 sequence reads: CASSEGTSGTDTQYF.

The chain links TRBV20-1 to TRBJ2-6; the TCRdb call, TRBD1, lacks DNA for checking. Germline lookup yields CDR1 DFQATT and CDR2 SNEGSKA (reference sequence). This CDR3 spans 23 amino acids. The CDR3 is CSASPSDRGQKQLPRSGANVLTF.

V is TRBV5-1 and J is TRBJ2-4; TCRdb reports TRBD1, a call that lacks DNA to check it against. The CDR3 spans 14 residues. CDR1 is SGHRS and CDR2 is YFSETQ in the germline V gene. CDR3 region: CASSRTAAKNIQYF.

The chain couples TRBV20-1 to TRBJ1-5; TCRdb's D call of TRBD1 is untestable without DNA. The germline V gene has CDR1 DFQATT and CDR2 SNEGSKA (reference sequence). The CDR3 totals 16 residues. CDR3 loop: CSAKSGTGGSGQPQHF.

The rearrangement uses TRBV7-9 and TRBJ1-2; the TRBD1 assignment by TCRdb is unverifiable without DNA. The CDR3 loop spans 15 amino acids. CDR1 and CDR2 (germline): SEHNR, FQNEAQ (reference sequence). CDR3 region: CASSLDKDRGRGYTF. Variable domain in full (rest from reference TRBV7-9 and TRBJ1-2): DTGVSQNPRHKITKRGQNVTFRCDPISEHNRLYWYRQTLGQGPEFLTYFQNEAQLEKSRLLSDRFSAERPKGSFSTLEIQRTEQGDSAMYLCASSLDKDRGRGYTFGSGTRLTVV.

The rearrangement links TRBV20-1 to TRBJ2-5; TCRdb's D gene call, TRBD2, goes unchecked for lack of DNA. This CDR3 is 13 amino acids long. Germline CDR1 is DFQATT and CDR2 is SNEGSKA (reference sequence). The CDR3 is CSASGTSEETQYF.

This chain links TRBV12-3 or TRBV12-4 with TRBJ2-5; absent DNA, TCRdb's TRBD1 call cannot be checked. The CDR3 runs 15 residues. CDR3 sequence reads: CASSSPTASAETQYF.

The chain has TRBV6-1 and TRBJ1-3. The CDR3 contains 15 residues. CDR1 MNHNS and CDR2 SASEGT come from the germline V gene. The CDR3 reads CASSPREFSGNTIYF.

V gene TRBV12-3 or TRBV12-4 combines with J gene TRBJ2-1; TCRdb indicates TRBD2, and absent DNA this call remains unverified. The CDR3 length is 17 residues. The CDR3 sequence: CASSTLAGAGVGGEQFF.

The chain employs TRBV10-3 and TRBJ2-7. Germline CDR1 and CDR2: ENHRY and SYGVKD. The CDR3 has 14 residues. The CDR3 sequence: CATTNRQDPYEQYF.

The gene calls are TRBV10-2 and TRBJ1-5. This CDR3 region has 12 residues. Germline V gene sequence: CDR1 WSHSY, CDR2 SAAADI. The CDR3 protein is CASMNSYQPQHF.